The 16 T cell receptor beta chains below come from one sample, sequenced in a study of cytomegalovirus exposure and HLA in healthy donors. The PCR made use of 60 Vbeta and 13 Jbeta primers. Using immunoSEQ multiplex PCR, the repertoire was profiled, and TCRdb retains in-frame clones only, with some absent. This table holds some 130,000 clones. The material sequenced was PBMCs. All receptors derive from a middle-aged woman in good health and CMV-seronegative.

The chain links TRBV5-8 to TRBJ1-3, with 7 bases that match TRBD1. V was clipped by 4 bases and J by 0 bases; unmatched bases: 4. CDR1 SGHTS and CDR2 YDEGEE come from the germline V gene. The CDR3 is 15 amino acids. CDR3 residues: CASSLQGVSGNTIYF. The CDR3 nucleotides are TGTGCCAGCAGCCTGCAGGGGGTCTCTGGAAACACCATATATTTT.

The genes are TRBV19 and TRBJ1-5, with a possible D match to TRBD1 (6 bases). Germline CDR1 reads LNHDA; CDR2 reads SQIVND (reference sequence). Trimming pared 6 bases from V and 7 bases from J, leaving 13 bases between. There are 13 residues in the CDR3. For the CDR3, the DNA is TGTGCCAGTAGCCTTAAACAGGGCCAGCCCCAGCATTTT. Protein product: CASSLKQGQPQHF.

The rearrangement joins TRBV18 to TRBJ2-5; 11 nucleotides match TRBD1. Germline CDR1 KGHSH, CDR2 LQKENI. Trimming removed 2 bases from V and 4 bases from J; junction bases left unmatched: 6. The CDR3 sequence is 16 residues long. CDR3 nucleotides: TGTGCCAGCTCACCATCCGGGACAGGGGGTGGAGAGACCCAGTACTTC. This gives the protein CASSPSGTGGGETQYF.

Note on this clone: The germline gene is not matched at one end of the junction; a read error may be the cause. The CDR3 nucleotides are TGCGCTAGCAGCGAGGGAGACACCATATATTTT. Residues: CASSEGDTIYF. The chain carries TRBV5-1 and TRBJ1-3; no firm D call. There are 11 residues in the CDR3. From germline, CDR1 is SGHRS and CDR2 YFSETQ.

The J gene is TRBJ2-7, the V gene TRBV5-1; possibly TRBD2 for D (7 bases). The CDR3 is made up of 20 amino acids. The V end lost 1 base, the J end lost 3 bases, and 29 bases lay between the germline ends. From germline, CDR1 is SGHRS and CDR2 YFSETQ. The CDR3 here is CASSLLFGRGTRGDLYEQYF. In DNA, the CDR3 is TGCGCCAGCAGCTTGCTATTTGGGCGGGGGACCAGGGGAGATCTCTACGAGCAGTACTTC.

The rearrangement joins TRBV7-2 to TRBJ1-1; D is perhaps TRBD1 (5 bases). The CDR3 loop spans 15 amino acids. Trimming removed 5 bases from V and 0 bases from J, with 13 bases in between. CDR1 and CDR2 from the germline V gene are SGHTA and FQGNSA. For the CDR3, the DNA is TGTGCCAGCAGCCTCGGGGGACTCTTGAACACTGAAGCTTTCTTT. Translating gives CASSLGGLLNTEAFF.

V gene TRBV28 combines with J gene TRBJ1-1; D gene uncertain. The V end was cut by 7 bases, the J end by 0 bases, with 12 bases between. Germline V gives CDR1 MDHEN, CDR2 SYDVKM. CDR3 size: 14 residues. CDR3 in DNA: TGTGCCAGCACCATACAGATAATGAACACTGAAGCTTTCTTT. This encodes CASTIQIMNTEAFF.

This chain links TRBV7-2 with TRBJ1-1; maybe TRBD1 (6 bases). V was pared by 0 bases and J by 2 bases, with 13 bases between. Germline CDR1 SGHTA, CDR2 FQGNSA. The CDR3 runs 16 residues. CDR3 loop: CASSLAPGGGNTEAFF. CDR3 sequence (DNA): TGTGCCAGCAGCTTAGCACCGGGGGGGGGCAACACTGAAGCTTTCTTT.

CDR3 loop: CASSALQGRYGYTF. The CDR3 DNA reads TGTGCCAGCAGTGCCCTACAAGGGAGGTATGGCTACACCTTC. The V gene is TRBV27, the J gene TRBJ1-2; D is undetermined. CDR1 and CDR2 (germline): MNHEY, SMNVEV (reference sequence). V lost 5 bases and J 5 bases, leaving 15 bases between the germline ends. This CDR3 is 14 amino acids long.

The V and J genes are TRBV6-1 and TRBJ1-2; no definite D call. This CDR3 region has 13 residues. The germline gives CDR1 MNHNS, CDR2 SASEGT. Trimming stripped 3 bases from V and 4 bases from J, with 9 bases between. The CDR3 spells CASSEAGSYGYTF. The CDR3 DNA is TGTGCCAGCAGTGAGGCGGGTTCCTATGGCTACACCTTC.

The chain combines TRBV5-1 with TRBJ2-5; perhaps TRBD2 as D (6 bases). V gave up 10 bases and J gave up 5 bases, with 18 bases separating them. The CDR3 is made up of 13 amino acids. Germline values: CDR1 SGHRS, CDR2 YFSETQ. The CDR3 coding sequence is TGCGCCTCGTGTCCGACGGGAGAGGAGACCCAGTACTTC. Translation: CASCPTGEETQYF.

The chain joins TRBV6-1 to TRBJ1-1; weak D call: TRBD1 (5 bases). V was trimmed by 7 bases and J by 5 bases, leaving 17 bases between them. CDR1 and CDR2 (germline): MNHNS, SASEGT. The CDR3 spans 14 residues. CDR3 in DNA: TGTGCCAGCACACTCAGAGGGCGGGGGACTGAAGCTTTCTTT. It encodes CASTLRGRGTEAFF.

To note about this clone: In the same sample, other DNA sequences code for this CDR3. V gene TRBV28 combines with J gene TRBJ2-7, with a weak D call TRBD1 (7 bases). This CDR3 comprises 14 residues. With 5 bases removed from V and 3 bases from J, the gap between germline ends came to 14 bases. CDR1 is MDHEN and CDR2 is SYDVKM in the germline V gene. The CDR3 loop is CASSRPGGGYEQYF. CDR3 DNA: TGTGCCAGCAGTCGACCAGGGGGAGGCTACGAGCAGTACTTC.

This chain links TRBV2 with TRBJ1-3; D is undetermined. Looked up from germline, CDR1 is SNHLY and CDR2 is FYNNEI. V dropped 8 bases and J dropped 0 bases, with 8 bases sitting between them. The CDR3 is 13 residues long. The DNA for the CDR3 is TGTGCCAGCGGAGGGAGCTCTGGAAACACCATATATTTT. Amino acid sequence: CASGGSSGNTIYF.

CDR3 DNA sequence: TGTGCCAGCAGCTTCGGACAGGGAAGACTGAATGGCTACACCTTC. This translates into CASSFGQGRLNGYTF. The chain employs TRBV7-9 and TRBJ1-2; 8 bases map to TRBD1. V shed 3 bases, J shed 6 bases, and the junction held 9 bases outside the gene matches. There are 15 residues in the CDR3. Looked up from germline, CDR1 is SEHNR and CDR2 is FQNEAQ (reference sequence).

This rearrangement joins TRBV5-6 to TRBJ1-4, with D unclear. The CDR3 runs 15 residues. V was cut by 0 bases and J by 7 bases, with 13 bases left in between. Germline V gene sequence: CDR1 SGHDT, CDR2 YYEEEE. The CDR3 reads CASSLVREGGEKLFF. For the CDR3, the DNA is TGTGCCAGCAGCTTGGTCCGGGAGGGTGGTGAAAAACTGTTTTTT.